Sequencing of this TCR beta chain was carried out in a study of blood T cells in healthy people across ages. The germline V gene encodes CDR1 SGHTA and CDR2 FQGNSA. The CDR3 spans 16 residues. The ends lost 1 base at V and 8 bases at J; junction bases unmatched: 9. Many counts were recorded for this clonotype. Its antigen is currently unknown. The use of a sample-barcoded 5' primer and a J-beta primer mix characterized a second PCR of about 7 to 12 cycles. Researchers report that a template-switch adaptor with 12 random nucleotides tagged each cDNA molecule. TCRdb re-analysed the 5' RACE reads in MiXCR, keeping a single row per CDR3 protein. The sample has hundreds of thousands of distinct CDR3 sequences, more than 25% seen once. Study results and caveats: Correlation between TCR beta diversity and naive T cell percentage was strong. Roughly linear age-related decline in beta diversity appeared, significant by age 40. Possibly confounding the expanded clonotype changes was the fact that donor CMV status was unknown.

The clonotype comes from a woman aged 80 or over in good health. The sequenced sample consisted of blood. This chain links TRBV7-2 with TRBJ2-4; TRBD2 matches at 9 bases. The CDR3 sequence is CASSLVSLAGSDIQYF. CDR3 nucleotide sequence: TGTGCCAGCAGCTTAGTTTCCCTAGCGGGGTCAGACATTCAGTACTTC.